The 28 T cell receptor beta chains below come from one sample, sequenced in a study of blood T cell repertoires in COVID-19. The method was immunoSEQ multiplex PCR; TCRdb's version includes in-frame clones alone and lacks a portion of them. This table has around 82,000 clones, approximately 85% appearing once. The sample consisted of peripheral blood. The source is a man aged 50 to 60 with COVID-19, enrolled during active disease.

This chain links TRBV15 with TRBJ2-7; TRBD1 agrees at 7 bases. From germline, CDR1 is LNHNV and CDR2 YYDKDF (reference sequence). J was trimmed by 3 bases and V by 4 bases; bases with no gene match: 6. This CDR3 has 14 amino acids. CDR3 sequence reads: CATSTRQGRYEQYF. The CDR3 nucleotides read TGTGCCACCAGCACCAGACAGGGCCGCTACGAGCAGTACTTC.

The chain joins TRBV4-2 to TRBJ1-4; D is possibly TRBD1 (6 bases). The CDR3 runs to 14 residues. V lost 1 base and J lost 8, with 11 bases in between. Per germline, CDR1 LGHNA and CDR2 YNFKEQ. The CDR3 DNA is TGTGCCAGCAGCCAAGGGACAGTAGGGGAAAAACTGTTTTTT. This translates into CASSQGTVGEKLFF.

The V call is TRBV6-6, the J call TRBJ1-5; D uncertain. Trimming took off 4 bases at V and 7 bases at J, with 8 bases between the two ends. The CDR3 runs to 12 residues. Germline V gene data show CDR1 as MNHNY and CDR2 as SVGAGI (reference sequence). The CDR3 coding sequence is TGTGCCAGCAGTTTCCCTCGGCAGCCCCAGCATTTT. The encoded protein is CASSFPRQPQHF.

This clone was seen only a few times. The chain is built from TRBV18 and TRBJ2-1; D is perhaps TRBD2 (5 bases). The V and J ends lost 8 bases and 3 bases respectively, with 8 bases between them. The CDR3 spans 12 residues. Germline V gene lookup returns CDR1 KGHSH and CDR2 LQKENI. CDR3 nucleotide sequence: TGTGCCAGCCGCCGGGACTACAATGAGCAGTTCTTC. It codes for CASRRDYNEQFF.

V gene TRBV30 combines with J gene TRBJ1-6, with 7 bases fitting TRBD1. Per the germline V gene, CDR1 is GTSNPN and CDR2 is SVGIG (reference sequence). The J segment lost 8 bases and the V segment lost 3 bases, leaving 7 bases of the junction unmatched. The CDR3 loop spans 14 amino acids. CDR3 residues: CAWRSRGIDSPLHF. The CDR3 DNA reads TGTGCCTGGAGGTCCAGGGGGATCGATTCACCCCTCCACTTT.

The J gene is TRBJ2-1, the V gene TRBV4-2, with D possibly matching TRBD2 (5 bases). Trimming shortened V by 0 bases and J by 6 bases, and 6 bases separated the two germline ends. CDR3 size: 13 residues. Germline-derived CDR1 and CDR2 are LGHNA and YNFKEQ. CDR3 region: CASSQETTNEQFF. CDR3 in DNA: TGTGCCAGCAGCCAAGAGACTACCAATGAGCAGTTCTTC.

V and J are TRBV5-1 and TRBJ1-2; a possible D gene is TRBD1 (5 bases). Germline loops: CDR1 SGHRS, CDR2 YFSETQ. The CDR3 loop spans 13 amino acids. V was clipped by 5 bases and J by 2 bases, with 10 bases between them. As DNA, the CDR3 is TGCGCCAGCAGGGAGCCAGGGAACTATGGCTACACCTTC. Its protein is CASREPGNYGYTF.

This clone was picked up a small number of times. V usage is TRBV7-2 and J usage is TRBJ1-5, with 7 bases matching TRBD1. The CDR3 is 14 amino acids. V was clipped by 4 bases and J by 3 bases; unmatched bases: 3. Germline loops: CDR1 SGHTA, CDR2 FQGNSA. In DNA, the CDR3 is TGTGCCAGCAGCTGGACAGGTCTCAATCAGCCCCAGCATTTT. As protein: CASSWTGLNQPQHF. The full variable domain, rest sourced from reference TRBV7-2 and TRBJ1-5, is GAGVSQSPSNKVTEKGKDVELRCDPISGHTALYWYRQSLGQGLEFLIYFQGNSAPDKSGLPSDRFSAERTGGSVSTLTIQRTQQEDSAVYLCASSWTGLNQPQHFGDGTRLSIL.

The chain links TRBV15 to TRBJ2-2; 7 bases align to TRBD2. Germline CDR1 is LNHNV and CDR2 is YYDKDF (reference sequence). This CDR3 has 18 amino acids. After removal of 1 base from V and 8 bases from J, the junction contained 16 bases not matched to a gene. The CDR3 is CATSRVSAGNPSGGELFF. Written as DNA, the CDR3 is TGTGCCACCAGCAGAGTCTCAGCGGGAAACCCTTCGGGAGGGGAGCTGTTTTTT. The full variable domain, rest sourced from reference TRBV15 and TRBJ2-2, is DAMVIQNPRYQVTQFGKPVTLSCSQTLNHNVMYWYQQKSSQAPKLLFHYYDKDFNNEADTPDNFQSRRPNTSFCFLDIRSPGLGDTAMYLCATSRVSAGNPSGGELFFGEGSRLTVL.

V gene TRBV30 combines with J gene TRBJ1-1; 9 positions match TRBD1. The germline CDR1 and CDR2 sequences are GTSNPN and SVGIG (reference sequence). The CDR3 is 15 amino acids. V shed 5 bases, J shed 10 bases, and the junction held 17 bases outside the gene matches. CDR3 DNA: TGTGCCTGGGGGGGGGCTCCGGGACAGGGATGGATAGCTTTCTTT. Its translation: CAWGGAPGQGWIAFF.

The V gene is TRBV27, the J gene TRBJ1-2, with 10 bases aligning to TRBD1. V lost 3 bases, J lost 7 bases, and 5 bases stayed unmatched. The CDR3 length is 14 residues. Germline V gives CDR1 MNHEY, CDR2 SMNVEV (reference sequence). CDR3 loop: CASSFSDRGGGYTF. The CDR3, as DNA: TGTGCCAGCAGTTTTTCGGACAGGGGGGGTGGCTACACCTTC.

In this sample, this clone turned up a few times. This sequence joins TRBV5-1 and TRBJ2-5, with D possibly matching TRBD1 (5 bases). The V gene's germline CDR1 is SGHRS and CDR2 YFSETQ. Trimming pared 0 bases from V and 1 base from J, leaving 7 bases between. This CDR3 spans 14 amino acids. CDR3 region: CASSLGRAQETQYF. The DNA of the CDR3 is TGCGCCAGCAGCTTGGGCAGGGCCCAAGAGACCCAGTACTTC.

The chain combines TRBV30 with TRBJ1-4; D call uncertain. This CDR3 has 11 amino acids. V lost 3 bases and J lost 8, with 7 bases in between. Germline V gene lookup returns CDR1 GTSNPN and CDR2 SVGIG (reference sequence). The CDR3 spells CAWSLREKLFF. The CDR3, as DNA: TGTGCCTGGAGCCTACGGGAAAAACTGTTTTTT.

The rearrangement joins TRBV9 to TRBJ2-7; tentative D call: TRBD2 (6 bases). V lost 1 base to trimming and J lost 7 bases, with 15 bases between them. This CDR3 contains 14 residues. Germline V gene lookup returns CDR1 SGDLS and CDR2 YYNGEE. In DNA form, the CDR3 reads TGTGCCAGCAGCGTACCTCCTCTGGGGGGAGAGCAGTACTTC. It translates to CASSVPPLGGEQYF.

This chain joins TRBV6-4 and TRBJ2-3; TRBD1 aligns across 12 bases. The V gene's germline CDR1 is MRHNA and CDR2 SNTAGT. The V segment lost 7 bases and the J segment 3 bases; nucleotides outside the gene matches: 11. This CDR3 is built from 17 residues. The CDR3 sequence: CASTGDRGPRRTDTQYF. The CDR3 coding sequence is TGTGCCAGCACCGGGGACAGGGGGCCTCGTCGTACAGATACGCAGTATTTT.

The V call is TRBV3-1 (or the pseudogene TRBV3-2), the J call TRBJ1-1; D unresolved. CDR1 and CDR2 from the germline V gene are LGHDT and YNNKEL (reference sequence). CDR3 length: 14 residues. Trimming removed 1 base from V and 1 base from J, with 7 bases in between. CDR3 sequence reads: CASSQGSGNTEAFF. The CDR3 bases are TGTGCCAGCAGCCAAGGCTCCGGGAACACTGAAGCTTTCTTT.

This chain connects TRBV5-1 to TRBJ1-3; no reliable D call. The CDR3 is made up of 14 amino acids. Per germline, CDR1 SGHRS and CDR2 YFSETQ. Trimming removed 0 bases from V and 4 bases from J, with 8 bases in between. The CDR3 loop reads CASSLGPQGNTIYF. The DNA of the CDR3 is TGCGCCAGCAGCTTGGGGCCACAGGGAAACACCATATATTTT.

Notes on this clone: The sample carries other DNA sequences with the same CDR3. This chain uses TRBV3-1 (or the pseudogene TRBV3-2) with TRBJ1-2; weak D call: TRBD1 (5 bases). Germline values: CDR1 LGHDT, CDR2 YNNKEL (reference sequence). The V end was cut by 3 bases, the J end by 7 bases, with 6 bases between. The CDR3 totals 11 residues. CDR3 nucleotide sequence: TGTGCCAGCAGCCAGGGGGGTGGCTACACCTTC. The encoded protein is CASSQGGGYTF.

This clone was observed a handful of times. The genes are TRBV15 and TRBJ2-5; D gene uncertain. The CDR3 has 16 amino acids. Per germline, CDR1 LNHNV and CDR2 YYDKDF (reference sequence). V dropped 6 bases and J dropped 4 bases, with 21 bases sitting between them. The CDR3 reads CATSEPQASAGETQYF. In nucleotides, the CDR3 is TGTGCCACCAGTGAGCCGCAGGCTTCGGCAGGAGAGACCCAGTACTTC.

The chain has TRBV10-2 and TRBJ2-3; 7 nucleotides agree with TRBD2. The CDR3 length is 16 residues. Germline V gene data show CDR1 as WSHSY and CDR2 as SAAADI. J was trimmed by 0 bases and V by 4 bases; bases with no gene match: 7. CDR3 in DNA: TGCGCCAGCAGTGGGATTGCGGGAGCCAGCACAGATACGCAGTATTTT. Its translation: CASSGIAGASTDTQYF.

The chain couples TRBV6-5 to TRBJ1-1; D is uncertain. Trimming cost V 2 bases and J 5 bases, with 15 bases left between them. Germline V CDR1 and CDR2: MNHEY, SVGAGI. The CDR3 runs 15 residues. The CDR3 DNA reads TGTGCCAGCAGTTACACTCGAAGCAGGCGTACTGAAGCTTTCTTT. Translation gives CASSYTRSRRTEAFF.

CDR3 amino acids: CASSPRGGDQPQHF. The CDR3 DNA sequence: TGTGCCAGCAGCCCTAGGGGGGGGGATCAGCCCCAGCATTTT. V and J are TRBV6-6 and TRBJ1-5; a possible D gene is TRBD1 (6 bases). Germline values: CDR1 MNHNY, CDR2 SVGAGI (reference sequence). There are 14 residues in the CDR3. Trimming stripped 6 bases from V and 5 bases from J, with 14 bases between.

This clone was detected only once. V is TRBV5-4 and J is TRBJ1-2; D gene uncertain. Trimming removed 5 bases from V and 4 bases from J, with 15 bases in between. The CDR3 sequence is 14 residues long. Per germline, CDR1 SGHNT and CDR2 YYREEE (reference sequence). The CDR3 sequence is CASSPPQNAYGYTF. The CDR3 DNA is TGTGCCAGCAGTCCGCCTCAGAACGCCTATGGCTACACCTTC.

The CDR3, as DNA: TGTGCCAGCAGTCGTTTTCAGGGGGCTCACTCTGGGGCCAACGTCCTGACTTTC. This gives the protein CASSRFQGAHSGANVLTF. The V gene is TRBV6-6, the J gene TRBJ2-6; 8 bases fit TRBD1. Per germline, CDR1 MNHNY and CDR2 SVGAGI (reference sequence). The length of the CDR3 is 18 residues. V lost 5 bases to trimming and J lost 0 bases; unmatched junction nucleotides: 9.

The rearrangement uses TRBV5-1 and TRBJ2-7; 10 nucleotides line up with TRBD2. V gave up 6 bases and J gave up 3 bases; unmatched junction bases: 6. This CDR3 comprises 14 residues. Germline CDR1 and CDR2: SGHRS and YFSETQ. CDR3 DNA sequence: TGCGCCAGCACCACCGGGACTAGCGACTACGAGCAGTACTTC. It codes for CASTTGTSDYEQYF.

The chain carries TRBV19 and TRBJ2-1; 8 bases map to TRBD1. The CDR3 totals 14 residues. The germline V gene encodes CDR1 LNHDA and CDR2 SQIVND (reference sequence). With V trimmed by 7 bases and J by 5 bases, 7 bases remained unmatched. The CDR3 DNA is TGTGCCAGTAACCGGGACAGGAGCAACAATGAGCAGTTCTTC. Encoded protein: CASNRDRSNNEQFF.

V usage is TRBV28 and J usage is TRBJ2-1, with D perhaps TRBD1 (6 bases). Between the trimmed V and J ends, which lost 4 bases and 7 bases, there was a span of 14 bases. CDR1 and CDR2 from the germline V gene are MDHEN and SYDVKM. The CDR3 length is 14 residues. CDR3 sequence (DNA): TGTGCCAGCAGTTACAGGACAGAACGGAATGAGCAGTTCTTC. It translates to CASSYRTERNEQFF.

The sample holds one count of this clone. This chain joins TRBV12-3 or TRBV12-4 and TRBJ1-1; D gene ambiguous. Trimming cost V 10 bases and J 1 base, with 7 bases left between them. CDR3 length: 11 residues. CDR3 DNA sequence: TGTGCCACCCTAAGGAACACTGAAGCTTTCTTT. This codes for CATLRNTEAFF.